These 22 T cell receptor beta chains share one sample of origin, sequenced in a study of T cells expressing NK-cell markers. TCRdb re-analyzed the 5' RACE reads; it lists each CDR3 protein once, without DNA. Its clone listing holds some 450,000 distinct CDR3 sequences. The material sequenced was blood T cells: a sorted CD56 or NKG2C T cell subset, CD4+ or CD8+ T cells, or bulk PBMC T cells (not recorded which). These receptors were obtained from a woman between 18 and 70 years old in good health.

This rearrangement joins TRBV29-1 to TRBJ2-7. There are 13 residues in the CDR3. CDR1 is SQVTM and CDR2 is ANQGSEA in the germline V gene. The CDR3 here is CSAETSISYEQYF.

CDR3 sequence reads: CASSYARGATIQETQYF. J is TRBJ2-5 and V is TRBV6-2 or TRBV6-3; as DNA is missing, the TRBD1 call by TCRdb cannot be tested. The V gene's germline CDR1 is MNHEY and CDR2 SVGEGT. The CDR3 has 17 residues.

The gene calls are TRBV5-1 and TRBJ2-2; TCRdb reports TRBD1, a call that lacks DNA to check it against. CDR3 length: 14 amino acids. From germline, CDR1 is SGHRS and CDR2 YFSETQ. This chain's CDR3 is CASSPRQGAGELFF. The full variable domain, in which reference TRBV5-1 and TRBJ2-2 provide the parts outside the CDR3, is KAGVTQTPRYLIKTRGQQVTLSCSPISGHRSVSWYQQTPGQGLQFLFEYFSETQRNKGNFPGRFSGRQFSNSRSEMNVSTLELGDSALYLCASSPRQGAGELFFGEGSRLTVL.

The V and J genes are TRBV20-1 and TRBJ2-5; TCRdb indicates TRBD2, and absent DNA this call remains unverified. Germline values: CDR1 DFQATT, CDR2 SNEGSKA (reference sequence). This CDR3 has 13 amino acids. The CDR3 region is CSAISGGKETQYF.

This chain connects TRBV29-1 to TRBJ2-2; TCRdb lists TRBD2, though no DNA is available to test this call. The germline gives CDR1 SQVTM, CDR2 ANQGSEA. There are 14 residues in the CDR3. CDR3 amino acids: CSAQGPLNTGELFF.

The chain joins TRBV7-3 to TRBJ2-2; the TRBD1 assignment by TCRdb is unverifiable without DNA. The length of the CDR3 is 14 residues. Per the germline V gene, CDR1 is SGHTA and CDR2 is FQGTGA. CDR3 region: CASSSGQYTGELFF.

V and J are TRBV6-2 or TRBV6-3 and TRBJ2-3; TCRdb designates TRBD1, a call that cannot be tested without DNA. Germline CDR1 and CDR2: MNHEY and SVGEGT. This CDR3 is 11 amino acids long. The CDR3 spells CASNQPGQMYF.

This rearrangement joins TRBV18 to TRBJ2-1; TCRdb picks TRBD2, but there is no DNA to check that call. This CDR3 is 17 amino acids long. Germline loops: CDR1 KGHSH, CDR2 LQKENI. CDR3 sequence reads: CASSPPPWRENYNEQFF.

V gene TRBV20-1 combines with J gene TRBJ2-1; as DNA is missing, the TRBD1 call by TCRdb cannot be tested. The germline V gene encodes CDR1 DFQATT and CDR2 SNEGSKA (reference sequence). This CDR3 has 14 residues. The CDR3 here is CSARGRTAYNEQFF.

The CDR3 sequence is CASSLGSGELFF. This chain joins TRBV5-1 and TRBJ2-2. Germline loops: CDR1 SGHRS, CDR2 YFSETQ. CDR3 size: 12 residues.

The chain has TRBV29-1 and TRBJ2-1. CDR3 length equals 14 residues. In germline, CDR1 is SQVTM, CDR2 ANQGSEA. CDR3 amino acids: CSADTQSSYNEQFF.

This sequence joins TRBV6-5 and TRBJ1-4. Germline CDR1 and CDR2: MNHEY and SVGAGI. This CDR3 spans 15 amino acids. CDR3 loop: CASSFTASTNEKLFF.

The chain links TRBV20-1 to TRBJ1-3. The germline gives CDR1 DFQATT, CDR2 SNEGSKA (reference sequence). The CDR3 runs 12 residues. This CDR3 reads CSASYYGNTIYF.

J is TRBJ2-5 and V is TRBV10-2; TCRdb lists TRBD2, though no DNA is available to test this call. This CDR3 comprises 15 residues. Germline loops: CDR1 WSHSY, CDR2 SAAADI. This CDR3 reads CASNPTGRVEETQYF.

The V call is TRBV12-3 or TRBV12-4, the J call TRBJ2-3; TCRdb's assignment of TRBD1 cannot be checked, as there is no DNA. There are 18 residues in the CDR3. The CDR3 sequence is CASSPPPWDRGSTDTQYF.

The chain couples TRBV24-1 to TRBJ2-6. The CDR3 runs 14 residues. Germline-derived CDR1 and CDR2 are KGHDR and SFDVKD. The CDR3: CATSDSRGANVLTF.

This sequence joins TRBV20-1 and TRBJ2-3; TCRdb names TRBD1, which stays unverified in the absence of DNA. The germline V gene has CDR1 DFQATT and CDR2 SNEGSKA (reference sequence). The length of the CDR3 is 14 residues. This chain's CDR3 is CSARDPGPKPPQYF.

The V call is TRBV6-1, the J call TRBJ2-1; TCRdb picks TRBD1, but there is no DNA to check that call. CDR3 size: 14 residues. Germline V gene lookup returns CDR1 MNHNS and CDR2 SASEGT. The CDR3: CASRTGSGDNEQFF.

V gene TRBV3-1 combines with J gene TRBJ2-5; TCRdb reports TRBD2, a call that lacks DNA to check it against. This CDR3 comprises 16 residues. CDR1 and CDR2 (germline): LGHDT, YNNKEL (reference sequence). The CDR3 reads CASSLRESARQETQYF.

The V and J genes are TRBV7-8 and TRBJ2-1; TCRdb's assignment of TRBD1 cannot be checked, as there is no DNA. The germline gives CDR1 SGHVS, CDR2 FQNEAQ. This CDR3 contains 18 residues. The CDR3 loop reads CAIGGDSKKWGSYNEQFF.

The genes are TRBV3-1 and TRBJ2-3; the TRBD2 assignment by TCRdb is unverifiable without DNA. This CDR3 is 15 amino acids long. Germline CDR1 and CDR2: LGHDT and YNNKEL (reference sequence). The CDR3 spells CASSQALLAKDTQYF.

This chain links TRBV20-1 with TRBJ2-7. The CDR3 contains 13 residues. Germline V gene sequence: CDR1 DFQATT, CDR2 SNEGSKA (reference sequence). The CDR3 loop reads CSARRAVSYEQYF.